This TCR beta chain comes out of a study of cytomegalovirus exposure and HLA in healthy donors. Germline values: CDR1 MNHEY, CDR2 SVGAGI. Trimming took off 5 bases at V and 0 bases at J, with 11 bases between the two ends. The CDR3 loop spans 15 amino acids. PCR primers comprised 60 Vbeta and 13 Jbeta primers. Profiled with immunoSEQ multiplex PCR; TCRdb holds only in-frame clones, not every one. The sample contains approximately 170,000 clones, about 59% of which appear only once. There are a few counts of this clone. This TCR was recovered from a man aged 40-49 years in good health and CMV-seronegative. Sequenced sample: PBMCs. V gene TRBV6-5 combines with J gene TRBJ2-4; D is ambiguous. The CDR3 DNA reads TGTGCCAGCAGTCCACAGCTACTAGCCAAAAACATTCAGTACTTC. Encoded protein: CASSPQLLAKNIQYF.